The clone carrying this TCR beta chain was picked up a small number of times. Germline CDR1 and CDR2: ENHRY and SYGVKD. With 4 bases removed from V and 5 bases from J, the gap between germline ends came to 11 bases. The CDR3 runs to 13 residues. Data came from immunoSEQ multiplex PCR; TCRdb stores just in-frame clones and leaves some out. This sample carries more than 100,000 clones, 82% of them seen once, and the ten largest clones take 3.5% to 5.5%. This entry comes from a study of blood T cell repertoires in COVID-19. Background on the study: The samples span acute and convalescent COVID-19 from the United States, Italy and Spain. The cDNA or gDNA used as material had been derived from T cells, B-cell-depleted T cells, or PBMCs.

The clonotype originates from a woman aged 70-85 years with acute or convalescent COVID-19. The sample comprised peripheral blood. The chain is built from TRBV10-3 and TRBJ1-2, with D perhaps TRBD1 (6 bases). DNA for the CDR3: TGTGCCATCAGTGTTGGACAGACTTATGGCTACACCTTC. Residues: CAISVGQTYGYTF.